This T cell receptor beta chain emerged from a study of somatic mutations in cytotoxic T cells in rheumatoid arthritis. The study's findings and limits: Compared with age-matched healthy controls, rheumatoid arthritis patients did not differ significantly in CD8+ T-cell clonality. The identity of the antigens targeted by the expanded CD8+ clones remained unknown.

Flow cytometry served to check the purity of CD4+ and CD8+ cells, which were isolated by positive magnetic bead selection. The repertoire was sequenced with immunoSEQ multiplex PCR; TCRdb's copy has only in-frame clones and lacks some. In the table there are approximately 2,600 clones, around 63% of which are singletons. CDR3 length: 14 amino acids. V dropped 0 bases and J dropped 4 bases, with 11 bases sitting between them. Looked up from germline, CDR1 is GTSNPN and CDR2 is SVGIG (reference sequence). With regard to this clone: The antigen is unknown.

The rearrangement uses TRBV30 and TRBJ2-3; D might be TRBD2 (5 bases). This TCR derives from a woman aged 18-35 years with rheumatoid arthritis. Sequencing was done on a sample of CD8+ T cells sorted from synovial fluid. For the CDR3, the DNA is TGTGCCTGGAGTGTACCGGGGTGGGCAGATACGCAGTATTTT. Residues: CAWSVPGWADTQYF.